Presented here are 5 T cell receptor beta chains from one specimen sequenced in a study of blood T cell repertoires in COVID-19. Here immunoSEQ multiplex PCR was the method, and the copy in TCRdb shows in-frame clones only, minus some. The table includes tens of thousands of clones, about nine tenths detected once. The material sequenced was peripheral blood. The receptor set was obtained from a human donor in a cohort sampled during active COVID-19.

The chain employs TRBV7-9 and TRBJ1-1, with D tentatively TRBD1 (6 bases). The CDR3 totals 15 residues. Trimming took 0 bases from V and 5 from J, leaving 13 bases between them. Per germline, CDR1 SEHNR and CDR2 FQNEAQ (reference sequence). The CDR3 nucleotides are TGTGCCAGCAGCTTAGCTGTGACAGGAGGTACTGAAGCTTTCTTT. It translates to CASSLAVTGGTEAFF. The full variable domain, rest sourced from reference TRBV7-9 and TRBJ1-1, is DTGVSQNPRHKITKRGQNVTFRCDPISEHNRLYWYRQTLGQGPEFLTYFQNEAQLEKSRLLSDRFSAERPKGSFSTLEIQRTEQGDSAMYLCASSLAVTGGTEAFFGQGTRLTVV.

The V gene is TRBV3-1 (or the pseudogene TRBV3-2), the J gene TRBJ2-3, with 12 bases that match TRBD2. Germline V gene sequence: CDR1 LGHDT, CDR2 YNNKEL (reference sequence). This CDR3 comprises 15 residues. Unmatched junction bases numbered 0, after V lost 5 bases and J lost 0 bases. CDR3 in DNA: TGTGCCAGCAGCGGACTAGCGGGGAGCACAGATACGCAGTATTTT. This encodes CASSGLAGSTDTQYF.

The CDR3 protein is CASSTSQGVIGGYTF. DNA for the CDR3: TGTGCCAGCAGCACCTCACAGGGAGTAATCGGCGGCTACACCTTC. The gene calls are TRBV11-3 and TRBJ1-2; a possible D gene is TRBD1 (6 bases). The CDR3 consists of 15 residues. From germline, CDR1 is SGHNT and CDR2 YENEEA. Deletions cut 5 bases from V and 8 bases from J, with 21 bases between.

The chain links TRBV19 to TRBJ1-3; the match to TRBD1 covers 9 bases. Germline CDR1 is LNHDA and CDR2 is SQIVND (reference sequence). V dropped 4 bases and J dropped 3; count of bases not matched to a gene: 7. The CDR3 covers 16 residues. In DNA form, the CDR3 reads TGTGCCAGTAGTACGCTGGACAGGGGCTTTGGAAACACCATATATTTT. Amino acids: CASSTLDRGFGNTIYF. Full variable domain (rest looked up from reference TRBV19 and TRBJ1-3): DGGITQSPKYLFRKEGQNVTLSCEQNLNHDAMYWYRQDPGQGLRLIYYSQIVNDFQKGDIAEGYSVSREKKESFPLTVTSAQKNPTAFYLCASSTLDRGFGNTIYFGEGSWLTVV.

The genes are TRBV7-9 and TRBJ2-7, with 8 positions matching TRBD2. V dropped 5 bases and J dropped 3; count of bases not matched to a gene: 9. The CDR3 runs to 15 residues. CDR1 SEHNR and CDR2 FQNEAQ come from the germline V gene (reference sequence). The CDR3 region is CASSREGGLNYEQYV. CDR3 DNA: TGTGCCAGCAGCCGGGAGGGGGGACTAAACTACGAGCAGTACGTC.